The 23 T cell receptor beta chains below were found in one sample sequenced in a study of T-cell memory formation after mild COVID-19 (dated by TCRdb to about 2021). Libraries came from 5' RACE. The run used an Illumina NovaSeq 6000. Using fastp at Q25 and MiXCR, TCRdb reprocessed the public reads and kept productive beta chains. A single entry per CDR3 protein holds the most common genes and DNA from its merged rows. This sample has around 390,000 distinct CDR3 sequences in its table, and roughly 15% of those were observed once. Jointly, the top ten make up about 22% of the sample. Sequenced input: PBMCs or a T cell subset sorted from them (not recorded which). These receptors were taken from a man aged 18 to 29 who had mild COVID-19 (a few samples of this study predate the infection). The sample titles of this study are shuffled in the database, so cell type and time point are left out; the donor was told from shared clones.

V usage is TRBV20-1 and J usage is TRBJ2-1; 9 bases match TRBD1. Per the germline V gene, CDR1 is DFQATT and CDR2 is SNEGSKA (reference sequence). This CDR3 is 14 amino acids long. V dropped 6 bases and J dropped 1; count of bases not matched to a gene: 4. CDR3 protein: CSARGQGSYNEQFF. CDR3 DNA: TGCAGTGCCCGGGGACAGGGATCCTACAATGAGCAGTTCTTC.

This clonotype occurred a few times. This chain connects TRBV11-2 to TRBJ2-7; D gene ambiguous. Trimming stripped 6 bases from V and 5 bases from J, with 11 bases between. This CDR3 is 12 amino acids long. Germline-derived CDR1 and CDR2 are SGHAT and FQNNGV. The CDR3 here is CASSLTLHEQYF. The CDR3 DNA is TGTGCCAGCAGTCTCACGCTACACGAGCAGTACTTC.

This clonotype has a handful of counts. The chain employs TRBV5-6 and TRBJ2-7, with D maybe TRBD2 (6 bases). V lost 4 bases to trimming and J lost 0 bases, with 14 bases between them. CDR3 length: 15 amino acids. Germline V gene sequence: CDR1 SGHDT, CDR2 YYEEEE. CDR3 loop: CASSRTGGPSYEQYV. The DNA for the CDR3 is TGTGCCAGCAGCCGGACCGGAGGGCCCTCCTACGAGCAGTACGTC.

Only a few counts were recorded for this clonotype. The chain joins TRBV5-1 to TRBJ1-2, with unresolved D. Germline CDR1 SGHRS, CDR2 YFSETQ. This CDR3 region has 13 residues. Trimming left V 4 bases short and J 0 bases short, with 7 bases between. CDR3 sequence: CASSPRSNYGYTF. In DNA, the CDR3 is TGCGCCAGCAGCCCGAGGTCTAACTATGGCTACACCTTC.

The J gene is TRBJ2-7, the V gene TRBV11-2; D perhaps matches TRBD1 (8 bases). From germline, CDR1 is SGHAT and CDR2 FQNNGV. V lost 5 bases and J 7 bases, leaving 15 bases between the germline ends. The CDR3 loop spans 13 amino acids. The CDR3 protein is CASSHGQGGEQYF. The CDR3 nucleotides read TGTGCCAGCAGCCACGGACAGGGAGGGGAGCAGTACTTC.

This clonotype was seen a handful of times. This chain uses TRBV7-2 with TRBJ2-3; no reliable D call. There are 14 residues in the CDR3. Trimming removed 5 bases from V and 1 base from J, with 10 bases in between. Germline V CDR1 and CDR2: SGHTA, FQGNSA. The CDR3 nucleotides are TGTGCCAGCAGCCCCTGGACCCGCACAGATACGCAGTATTTT. Its protein product is CASSPWTRTDTQYF.

This clonotype came up once. Germline is not matched at one junction end, which may reflect a read error. The V gene is TRBV12-3 or TRBV12-4, the J gene TRBJ1-5, with D unclear. The CDR3 runs 12 residues. CDR3 protein: CASSYLAQPQHF. CDR3 DNA sequence: TGTGCCAGCAGTTACCTGGCTCAGCCTCAGCATTTT.

This chain links TRBV7-9 with TRBJ2-7; D is undetermined. CDR3 length: 13 amino acids. The germline gives CDR1 SEHNR, CDR2 FQNEAQ (reference sequence). The V end lost 6 bases, the J end lost 3 bases, and 12 bases lay between the germline ends. CDR3 DNA sequence: TGTGCCAGCAGACCGGCCAGCTACTACGAGCAGTACTTC. Its protein product is CASRPASYYEQYF.

This sequence joins TRBV3-2 and TRBJ2-7; no DNA check was done on the table's D call, TRBD1. TRBV3-2 is a pseudogene. The CDR3 has 14 residues. The CDR3 region is CASSHRTENYEQYF. The CDR3, as DNA: TGTGCCAGCAGCCATAGGACAGAAAATTACGAGCAGTACTTC.

This clonotype has a handful of counts. The chain uses TRBV12-3 or TRBV12-4 and TRBJ2-7, with 8 nucleotides matching TRBD2. The CDR3 loop spans 15 amino acids. V trimming: 5 bases; J trimming: 9 bases; junction bases outside the gene matches: 15. The CDR3 DNA reads TGTGCCAGCAGTCCCCCGGCTAGCGGGTTTTCGAGGCAGTACGTC. This translates into CASSPPASGFSRQYV.

This clonotype has more than one count but fewer than ten. This rearrangement joins TRBV7-9 to TRBJ2-6; TRBD1 matches 11 bases. Germline lookup yields CDR1 SEHNR and CDR2 FQNEAQ (reference sequence). This CDR3 has 18 residues. The ends lost 5 bases at V and 2 bases at J; junction bases unmatched: 8. The DNA of the CDR3 is TGTGCCAGCAGCGGAAGGGACAGGGGGAACCCTGGGGCCAACGTCCTGACTTTC. Translating it yields CASSGRDRGNPGANVLTF.

The chain employs TRBV6-5 and TRBJ2-3; D is undetermined. Looked up from germline, CDR1 is MNHEY and CDR2 is SVGAGI. The CDR3 length is 16 residues. The V gene lost 2 bases and the J gene lost 6 bases, with 18 bases spanning the gap. The CDR3 protein is CASSYTGPRLRDTQYF. CDR3 nucleotide sequence: TGTGCCAGCAGTTACACGGGCCCCAGACTCAGGGATACGCAGTATTTT.

This clonotype was seen only a few times. The genes are TRBV12-3 or TRBV12-4 and TRBJ1-1, with TRBD1 as a possible D gene (5 bases). V lost 3 bases, J lost 4 bases, and 9 bases lay in between. CDR3 length: 13 amino acids. The CDR3 is CASSFGGATEAFF. CDR3 in DNA: TGTGCCAGCAGTTTTGGGGGTGCCACTGAAGCTTTCTTT.

The chain has TRBV7-2 and TRBJ2-2; TRBD2 agrees at 9 bases. Per germline, CDR1 SGHTA and CDR2 FQGNSA. V lost 1 base to trimming and J lost 7 bases; unmatched junction nucleotides: 1. This CDR3 has 14 amino acids. CDR3 amino acids: CASSLGGGVGELFF. The CDR3 bases are TGTGCCAGCAGCTTAGGCGGGGGGGTCGGGGAGCTGTTTTTT.

The rearrangement joins TRBV25-1 to TRBJ1-1, with TRBD1 matching 8 bases. Germline loops: CDR1 MGHDK, CDR2 SYGVNS. The CDR3 has 17 amino acids. Unmatched junction bases numbered 13, after V lost 7 bases and J lost 0 bases. The CDR3 DNA reads TGTGCCAGCACCCGTGGGGCAGGGGGCCCCTTGAACACTGAAGCTTTCTTT. Its protein is CASTRGAGGPLNTEAFF.

V and J are TRBV6-2 or TRBV6-3 and TRBJ2-4, with unresolved D. CDR3 length equals 16 residues. With 4 bases removed from V and 0 bases from J, the gap between germline ends came to 13 bases. CDR1 and CDR2 (germline): MNHEY, SVGEGT. As DNA, the CDR3 is TGTGCCAGCAGTTTGTCCGGAATACTAGCCAAAAACATTCAGTACTTC. It encodes CASSLSGILAKNIQYF.

The rearrangement joins TRBV4-3 to TRBJ2-3; weak D call: TRBD2 (7 bases). Per the germline V gene, CDR1 is LGHNA and CDR2 is YSLEER. This CDR3 spans 18 amino acids. V was shortened by 1 base and J by 1 base, with 18 bases between the two germline ends. The CDR3: CASSQVAGAAQRTDTQYF. The DNA for the CDR3 is TGCGCCAGCAGCCAAGTGGCGGGGGCCGCCCAACGCACAGATACGCAGTATTTT.

The V call is TRBV6-5, the J call TRBJ1-6, with D maybe TRBD1 (5 bases). Germline values: CDR1 MNHEY, CDR2 SVGAGI. Trimming left V 5 bases short and J 2 bases short, with 10 bases between. There are 15 residues in the CDR3. The CDR3 DNA reads as TGTGCCAGCAGTCCCCCCAGGGCCTATAATTCACCCCTCCACTTT. As protein: CASSPPRAYNSPLHF.

V and J are TRBV6-2 or TRBV6-3 and TRBJ1-2; D is unclear. Germline CDR1 reads MNHEY; CDR2 reads SVGEGT. The CDR3 length is 13 residues. Trimming took off 6 bases at V and 2 bases at J, with 10 bases between the two ends. CDR3: CASRPRNNYGYTF. The CDR3 DNA is TGTGCCAGCAGACCTAGGAACAACTATGGCTACACCTTC.

This clonotype occurred many times. The rearrangement joins TRBV7-3 to TRBJ1-6, with TRBD1 matching over 8 bases. From germline, CDR1 is SGHTA and CDR2 FQGTGA. The trim removed 5 bases at V and 5 bases at J, leaving 8 bases unmatched. The CDR3 extends over 16 amino acids. The CDR3 protein is CASSRTGRRDNSPLHF. CDR3 nucleotide sequence: TGTGCCAGCAGCAGGACAGGGAGAAGAGATAATTCACCCCTCCACTTT.

The chain couples TRBV6-5 to TRBJ2-7; D uncertain. V was trimmed by 2 bases and J by 5 bases, leaving 16 bases between them. This CDR3 comprises 15 residues. Germline loops: CDR1 MNHEY, CDR2 SVGAGI. CDR3 DNA sequence: TGTGCCAGCAGTTACGATGCGAAGGAAGACAACGAGCAGTACTTC. Translating gives CASSYDAKEDNEQYF.

The V and J genes are TRBV9 and TRBJ1-2; 9 bases align to TRBD1. Germline CDR1 is SGDLS and CDR2 is YYNGEE. Trimming removed 4 bases from V and 4 bases from J; junction bases left unmatched: 8. CDR3 length: 15 residues. For the CDR3, the DNA is TGTGCCAGCAGCTGGGACAGGGACGAGGGCTATGGCTACACCTTC. Protein product: CASSWDRDEGYGYTF.

The CDR3 spells CASTAGETQYF. For the CDR3, the DNA is TGTGCCAGCACCGCGGGTGAGACCCAGTACTTC. The chain joins TRBV6-2 or TRBV6-3 to TRBJ2-5, with a weak D call TRBD2 (5 bases). V lost 7 bases and J lost 5, with 8 bases in between. The CDR3 contains 11 residues. Looked up from germline, CDR1 is MNHEY and CDR2 is SVGEGT.